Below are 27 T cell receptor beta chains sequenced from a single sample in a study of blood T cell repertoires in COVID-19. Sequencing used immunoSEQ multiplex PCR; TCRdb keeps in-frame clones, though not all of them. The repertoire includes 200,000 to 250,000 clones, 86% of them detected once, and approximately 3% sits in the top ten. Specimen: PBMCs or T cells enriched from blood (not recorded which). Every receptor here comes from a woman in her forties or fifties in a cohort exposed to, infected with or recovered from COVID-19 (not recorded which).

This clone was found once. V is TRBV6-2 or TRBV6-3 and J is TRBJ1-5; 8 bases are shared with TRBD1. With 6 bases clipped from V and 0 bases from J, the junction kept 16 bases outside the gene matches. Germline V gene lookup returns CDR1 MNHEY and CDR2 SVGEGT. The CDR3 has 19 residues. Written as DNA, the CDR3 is TGTGCCAGCAGCAAGCCTCGCCAGGGGGCTGCTTCTAGCAATCAGCCCCAGCATTTT. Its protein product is CASSKPRQGAASSNQPQHF.

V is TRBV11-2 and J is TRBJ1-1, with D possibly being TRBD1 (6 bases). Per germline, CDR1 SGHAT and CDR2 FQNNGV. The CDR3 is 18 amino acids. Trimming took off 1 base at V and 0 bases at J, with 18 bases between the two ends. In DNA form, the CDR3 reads TGTGCCAGCAGCTTAGGGTTTCGGACCAGGGGCCTGAACACTGAAGCTTTCTTT. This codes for CASSLGFRTRGLNTEAFF.

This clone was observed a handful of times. The CDR3 bases are TGCGCCAGCAGCCAACAAGGGGCGCACAACACAGATACGCAGTATTTT. This translates into CASSQQGAHNTDTQYF. The V gene is TRBV4-3, the J gene TRBJ2-3; TRBD1 is a possible D gene (5 bases). Germline CDR1 and CDR2: LGHNA and YSLEER. The CDR3 extends over 16 amino acids. V lost 2 bases, J lost 2 bases, and 14 bases lay in between.

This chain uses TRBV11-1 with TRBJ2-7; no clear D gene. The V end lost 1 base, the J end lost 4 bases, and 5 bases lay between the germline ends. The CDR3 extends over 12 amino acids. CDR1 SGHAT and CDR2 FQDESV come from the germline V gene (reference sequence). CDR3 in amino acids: CASSLGRYEQYF. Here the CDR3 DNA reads TGTGCCAGCAGCTTAGGCAGGTACGAGCAGTACTTC.

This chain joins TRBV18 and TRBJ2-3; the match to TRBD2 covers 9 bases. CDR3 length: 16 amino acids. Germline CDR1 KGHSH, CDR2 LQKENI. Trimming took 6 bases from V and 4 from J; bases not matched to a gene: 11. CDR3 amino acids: CASSLERGVVSDTQYF. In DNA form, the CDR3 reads TGTGCCAGCTCCCTGGAGCGGGGGGTCGTATCAGATACGCAGTATTTT.

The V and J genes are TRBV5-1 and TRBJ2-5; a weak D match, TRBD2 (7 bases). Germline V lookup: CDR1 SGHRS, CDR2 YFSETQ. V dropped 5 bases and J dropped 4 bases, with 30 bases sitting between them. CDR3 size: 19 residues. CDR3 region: CASRLRPPGGLGGGETQYF. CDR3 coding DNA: TGCGCCAGCAGGTTGAGGCCCCCCGGTGGACTAGGGGGGGGAGAGACCCAGTACTTC.

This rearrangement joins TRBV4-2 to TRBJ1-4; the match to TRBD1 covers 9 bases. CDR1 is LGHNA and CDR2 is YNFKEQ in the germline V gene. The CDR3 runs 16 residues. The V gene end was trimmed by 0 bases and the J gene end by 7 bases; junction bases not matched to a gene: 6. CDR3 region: CASSQETGGVGEKLFF. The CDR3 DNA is TGTGCCAGCAGCCAAGAAACAGGGGGCGTCGGTGAAAAACTGTTTTTT.

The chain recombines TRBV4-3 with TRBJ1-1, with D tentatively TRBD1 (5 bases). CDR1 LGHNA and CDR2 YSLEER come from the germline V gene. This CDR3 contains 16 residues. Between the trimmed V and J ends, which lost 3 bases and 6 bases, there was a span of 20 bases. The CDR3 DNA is TGCGCCAGCAGCCATAGAGCGGGGTCGGGGCTCGCTGAAGCTTTCTTT. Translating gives CASSHRAGSGLAEAFF.

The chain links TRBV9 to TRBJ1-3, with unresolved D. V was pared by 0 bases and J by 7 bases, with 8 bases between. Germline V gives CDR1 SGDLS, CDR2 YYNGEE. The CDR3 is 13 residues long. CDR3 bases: TGTGCCAGCAGCGTAGGGTCCGGGAACACCATATATTTT. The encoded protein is CASSVGSGNTIYF.

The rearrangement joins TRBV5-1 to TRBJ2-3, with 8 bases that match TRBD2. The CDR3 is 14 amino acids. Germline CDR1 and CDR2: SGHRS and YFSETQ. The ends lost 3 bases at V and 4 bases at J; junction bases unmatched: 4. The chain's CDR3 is CASSSSGGPDTQYF. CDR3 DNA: TGCGCCAGCAGCTCGAGCGGGGGCCCAGATACGCAGTATTTT.

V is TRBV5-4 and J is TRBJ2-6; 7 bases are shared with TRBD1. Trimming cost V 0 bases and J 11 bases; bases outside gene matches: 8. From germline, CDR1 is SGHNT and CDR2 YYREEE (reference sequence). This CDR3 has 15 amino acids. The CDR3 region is CASSLEPGQSYVLTF. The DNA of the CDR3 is TGTGCCAGCAGCTTGGAGCCGGGACAGTCCTACGTCCTGACTTTC.

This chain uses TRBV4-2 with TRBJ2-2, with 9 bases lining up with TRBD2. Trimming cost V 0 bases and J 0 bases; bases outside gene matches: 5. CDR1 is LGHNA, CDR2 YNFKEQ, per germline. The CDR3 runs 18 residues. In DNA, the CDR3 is TGTGCCAGCAGCCAAGAGGTAGCGGGGGAGGCGAACACCGGGGAGCTGTTTTTT. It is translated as CASSQEVAGEANTGELFF.

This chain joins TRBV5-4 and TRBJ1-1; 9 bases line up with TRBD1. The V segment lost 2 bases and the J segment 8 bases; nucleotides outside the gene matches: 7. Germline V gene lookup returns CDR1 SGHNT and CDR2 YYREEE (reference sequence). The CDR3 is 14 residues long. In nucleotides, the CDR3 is TGTGCCAGCAGCTTTGAACAGGGGGCCTTAGAAGCTTTCTTT. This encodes CASSFEQGALEAFF.

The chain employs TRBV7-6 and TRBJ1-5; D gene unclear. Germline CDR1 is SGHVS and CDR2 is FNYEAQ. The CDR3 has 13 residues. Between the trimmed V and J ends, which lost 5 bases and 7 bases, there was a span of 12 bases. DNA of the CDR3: TGTGCCAGCAGCCCGTCGAGGAACCAGCCCCAGCATTTT. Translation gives CASSPSRNQPQHF.

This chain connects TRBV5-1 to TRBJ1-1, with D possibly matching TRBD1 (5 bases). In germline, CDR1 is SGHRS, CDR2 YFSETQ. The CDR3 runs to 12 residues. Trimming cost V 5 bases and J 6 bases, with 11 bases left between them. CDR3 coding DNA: TGCGCCAGCAGTGTTGGGGCCGCTGAAGCTTTCTTT. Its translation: CASSVGAAEAFF.

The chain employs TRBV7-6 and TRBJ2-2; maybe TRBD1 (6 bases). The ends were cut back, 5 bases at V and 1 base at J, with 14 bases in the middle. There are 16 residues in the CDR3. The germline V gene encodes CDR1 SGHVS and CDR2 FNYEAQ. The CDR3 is CASSPIQDRNTGELFF. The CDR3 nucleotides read TGTGCCAGCAGCCCCATCCAGGACAGGAACACCGGGGAGCTGTTTTTT.

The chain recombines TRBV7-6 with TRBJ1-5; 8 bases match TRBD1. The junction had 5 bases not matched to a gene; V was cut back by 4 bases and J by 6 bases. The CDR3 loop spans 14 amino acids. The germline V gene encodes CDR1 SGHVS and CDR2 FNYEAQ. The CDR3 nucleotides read TGTGCCAGCAGCTACAAACAGGGGGGTCAGCCCCAGCATTTT. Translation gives CASSYKQGGQPQHF.

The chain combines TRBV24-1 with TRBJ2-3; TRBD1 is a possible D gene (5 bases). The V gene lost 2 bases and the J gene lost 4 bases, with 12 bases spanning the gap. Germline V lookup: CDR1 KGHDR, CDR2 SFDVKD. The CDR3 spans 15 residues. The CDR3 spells CATSDSPGLADTQYF. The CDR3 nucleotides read TGTGCCACCAGTGATTCACCAGGGTTGGCAGATACGCAGTATTTT.

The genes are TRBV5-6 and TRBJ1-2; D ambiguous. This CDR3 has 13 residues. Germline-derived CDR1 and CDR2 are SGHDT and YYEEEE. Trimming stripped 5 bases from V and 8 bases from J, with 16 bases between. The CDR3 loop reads CASRAVRGGGYTF. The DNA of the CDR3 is TGTGCCAGCAGGGCAGTTCGGGGAGGGGGCTACACCTTC.

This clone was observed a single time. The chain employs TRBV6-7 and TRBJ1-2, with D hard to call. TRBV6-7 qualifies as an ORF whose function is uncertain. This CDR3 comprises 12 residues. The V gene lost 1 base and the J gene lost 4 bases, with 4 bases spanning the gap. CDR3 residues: CASSYLAYGYTF. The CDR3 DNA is TGTGCCAGCAGTTACTTGGCCTATGGCTACACCTTC.

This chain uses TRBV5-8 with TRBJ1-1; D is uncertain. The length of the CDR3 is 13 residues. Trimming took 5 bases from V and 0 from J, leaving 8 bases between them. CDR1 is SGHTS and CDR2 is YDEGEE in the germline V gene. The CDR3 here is CASRRGLNTEAFF. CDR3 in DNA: TGTGCCAGCAGAAGAGGGCTGAACACTGAAGCTTTCTTT.

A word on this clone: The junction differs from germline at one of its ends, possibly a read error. The CDR3 sequence: CVSSFDRASYNEQFF. DNA of the CDR3: TGTGTCAGCAGCTTTGACAGGGCCTCCTACAATGAGCAGTTCTTC. The chain recombines TRBV7-2 with TRBJ2-1; 7 positions match TRBD1. The CDR3 extends over 15 amino acids. Per the germline V gene, CDR1 is SGHTA and CDR2 is FQGNSA.

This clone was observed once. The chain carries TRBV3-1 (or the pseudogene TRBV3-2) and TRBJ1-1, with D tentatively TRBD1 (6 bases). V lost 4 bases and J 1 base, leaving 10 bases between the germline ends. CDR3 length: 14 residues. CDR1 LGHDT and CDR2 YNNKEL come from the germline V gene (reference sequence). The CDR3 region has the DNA TGTGCCAGCAGCCCAGGACAGTGGAACACTGAAGCTTTCTTT. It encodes CASSPGQWNTEAFF.

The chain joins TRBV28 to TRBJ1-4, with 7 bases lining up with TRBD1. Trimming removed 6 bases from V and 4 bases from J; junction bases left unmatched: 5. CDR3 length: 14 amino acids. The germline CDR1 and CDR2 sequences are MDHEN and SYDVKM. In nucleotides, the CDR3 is TGTGCCAGCAGCACCGGGACAGTTAATGAAAAACTGTTTTTT. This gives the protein CASSTGTVNEKLFF.

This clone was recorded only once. In DNA, the CDR3 is TGTGCCAGCAGCCACGACAGAAGTTCACCCCTCCACTTT. This sequence encodes CASSHDRSSPLHF. The chain recombines TRBV3-1 (or the pseudogene TRBV3-2) with TRBJ1-6; D is possibly TRBD1 (5 bases). V was pared by 3 bases and J by 9 bases, with 9 bases between. Germline V gene lookup returns CDR1 LGHDT and CDR2 YNNKEL (reference sequence). The CDR3 runs to 13 residues.

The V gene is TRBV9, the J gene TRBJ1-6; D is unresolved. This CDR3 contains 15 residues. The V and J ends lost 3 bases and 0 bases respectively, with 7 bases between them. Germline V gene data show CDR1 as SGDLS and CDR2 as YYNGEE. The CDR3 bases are TGTGCCAGCAGCGCGAGTAGCTCCTATAATTCACCCCTCCACTTT. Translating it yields CASSASSSYNSPLHF.

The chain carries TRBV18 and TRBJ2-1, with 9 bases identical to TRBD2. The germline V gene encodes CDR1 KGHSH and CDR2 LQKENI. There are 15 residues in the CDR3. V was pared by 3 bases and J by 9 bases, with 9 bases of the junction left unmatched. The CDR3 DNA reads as TGTGCCAGCTCACCGTTAGCGGGGGAATTGGGTGAGCAGTTCTTC. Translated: CASSPLAGELGEQFF.